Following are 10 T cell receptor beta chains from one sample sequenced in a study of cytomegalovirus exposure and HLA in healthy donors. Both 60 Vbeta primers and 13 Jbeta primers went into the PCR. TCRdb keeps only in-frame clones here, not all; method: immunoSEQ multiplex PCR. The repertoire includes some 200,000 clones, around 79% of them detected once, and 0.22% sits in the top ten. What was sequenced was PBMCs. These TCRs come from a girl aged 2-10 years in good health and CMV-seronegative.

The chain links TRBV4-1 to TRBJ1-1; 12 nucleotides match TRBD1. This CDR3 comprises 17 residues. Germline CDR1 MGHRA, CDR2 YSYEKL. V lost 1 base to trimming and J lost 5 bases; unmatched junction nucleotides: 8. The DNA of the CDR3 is TGCGCCAGCAGCCAAGCCAATTTGGGACAGGGGGCAACTGAAGCTTTCTTT. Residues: CASSQANLGQGATEAFF.

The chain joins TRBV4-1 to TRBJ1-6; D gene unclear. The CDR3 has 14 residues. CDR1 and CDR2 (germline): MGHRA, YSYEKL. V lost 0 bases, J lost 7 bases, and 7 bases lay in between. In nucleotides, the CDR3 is TGCGCCAGCAGCCAAGAACCGGGGAATTCACCCCTCCACTTT. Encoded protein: CASSQEPGNSPLHF.

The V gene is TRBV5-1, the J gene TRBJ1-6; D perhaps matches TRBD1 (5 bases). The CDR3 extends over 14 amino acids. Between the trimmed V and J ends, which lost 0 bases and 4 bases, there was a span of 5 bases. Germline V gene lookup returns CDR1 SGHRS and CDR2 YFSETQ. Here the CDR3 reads CASSLEGYNSPLHF. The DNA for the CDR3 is TGCGCCAGCAGCTTGGAGGGGTATAATTCACCCCTCCACTTT.

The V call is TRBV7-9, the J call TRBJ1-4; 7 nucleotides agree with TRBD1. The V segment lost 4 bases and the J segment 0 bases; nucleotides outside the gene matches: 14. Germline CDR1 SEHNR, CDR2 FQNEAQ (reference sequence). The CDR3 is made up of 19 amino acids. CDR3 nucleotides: TGTGCCAGCAGCTCCCCGGGGTTGGGACAGAGAACAACTAATGAAAAACTGTTTTTT. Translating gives CASSSPGLGQRTTNEKLFF.

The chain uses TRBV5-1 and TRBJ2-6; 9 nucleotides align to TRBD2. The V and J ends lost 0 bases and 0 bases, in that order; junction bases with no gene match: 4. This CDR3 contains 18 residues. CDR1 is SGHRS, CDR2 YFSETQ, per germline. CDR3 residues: CASSLASRGGSGANVLTF. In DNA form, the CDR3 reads TGCGCCAGCAGCTTGGCCTCGCGGGGGGGCTCTGGGGCCAACGTCCTGACTTTC.

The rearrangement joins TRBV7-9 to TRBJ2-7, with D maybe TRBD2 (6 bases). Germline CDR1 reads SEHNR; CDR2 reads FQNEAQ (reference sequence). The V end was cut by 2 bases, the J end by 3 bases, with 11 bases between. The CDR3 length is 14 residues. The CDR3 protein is CASSLLEGIYEQYF. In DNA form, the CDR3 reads TGTGCCAGCAGCTTACTGGAGGGGATCTACGAGCAGTACTTC. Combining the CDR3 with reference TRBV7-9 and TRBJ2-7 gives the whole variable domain DTGVSQNPRHKITKRGQNVTFRCDPISEHNRLYWYRQTLGQGPEFLTYFQNEAQLEKSRLLSDRFSAERPKGSFSTLEIQRTEQGDSAMYLCASSLLEGIYEQYFGPGTRLTVT.

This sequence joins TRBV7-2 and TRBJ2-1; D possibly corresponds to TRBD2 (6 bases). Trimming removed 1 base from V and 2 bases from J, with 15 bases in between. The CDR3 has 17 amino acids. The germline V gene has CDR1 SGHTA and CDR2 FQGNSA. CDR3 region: CASSLGAGKITYNEQFF. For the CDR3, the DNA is TGTGCCAGCAGCTTAGGGGCGGGGAAAATTACCTACAATGAGCAGTTCTTC.

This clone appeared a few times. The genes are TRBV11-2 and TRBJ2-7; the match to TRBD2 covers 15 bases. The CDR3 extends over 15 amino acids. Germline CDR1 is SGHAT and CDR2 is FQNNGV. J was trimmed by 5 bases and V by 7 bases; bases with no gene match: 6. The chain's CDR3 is CASTGLAGGHNEQYF. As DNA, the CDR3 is TGTGCCAGCACAGGACTAGCGGGGGGGCATAACGAGCAGTACTTC.

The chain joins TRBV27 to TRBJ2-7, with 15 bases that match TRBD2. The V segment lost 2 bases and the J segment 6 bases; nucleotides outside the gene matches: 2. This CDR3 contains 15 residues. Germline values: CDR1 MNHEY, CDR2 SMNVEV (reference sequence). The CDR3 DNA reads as TGTGCCAGCAGTTTAGAGGGACTAGCGGGAGGCGAGCAGTACTTC. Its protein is CASSLEGLAGGEQYF.

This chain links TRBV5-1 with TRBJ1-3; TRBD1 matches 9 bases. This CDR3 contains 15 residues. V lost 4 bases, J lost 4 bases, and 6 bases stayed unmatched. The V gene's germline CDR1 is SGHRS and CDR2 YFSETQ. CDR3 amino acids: CASSPGQGSGNTIYF. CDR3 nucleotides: TGCGCCAGCAGCCCGGGACAGGGCTCAGGAAACACCATATATTTT.